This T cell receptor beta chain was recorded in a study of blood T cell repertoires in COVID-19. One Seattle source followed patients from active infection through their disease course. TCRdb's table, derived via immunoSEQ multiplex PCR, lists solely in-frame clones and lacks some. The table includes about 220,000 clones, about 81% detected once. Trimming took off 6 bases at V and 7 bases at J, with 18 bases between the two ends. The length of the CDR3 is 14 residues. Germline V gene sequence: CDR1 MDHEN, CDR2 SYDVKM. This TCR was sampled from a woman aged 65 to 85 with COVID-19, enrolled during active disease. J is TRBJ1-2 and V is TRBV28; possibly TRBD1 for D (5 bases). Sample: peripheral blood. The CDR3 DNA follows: TGTGCCAGCAGAACCCGAGGCAGGGAAGGTGGCTACACCTTC. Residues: CASRTRGREGGYTF.